This note documents a single T cell receptor (beta chain) sequence. Measured with immunoSEQ multiplex PCR; TCRdb has only the in-frame clones, and not every one. Among 90,000 to 150,000 clones listed, roughly 89% were seen once. The data are from a study of control samples from healthy donors and cancer patients. The CDR3 has 17 amino acids. CDR1 MNHEY and CDR2 SMNVEV come from the germline V gene (reference sequence). The V end lost 2 bases, the J end lost 9 bases, and 23 bases lay between the germline ends. The receptor was isolated from a man between 25 and 39 years old in good health. The sample consisted of blood. The chain uses TRBV27 and TRBJ1-5; D might be TRBD1 (6 bases). The CDR3 nucleotides read TGTGCCAGCAGTTTAAGGGCAGGGGCCACGTTCGGACCGCCCCAGCATTTT. It is translated as CASSLRAGATFGPPQHF.